This TCR beta chain was identified during a study of shared clonotypes between healthy human individuals. Findings of the study overall: Sampling covered nothing but blood. Tissue TCR repertoires likely differ from those found in blood.

Per germline, CDR1 ENHRY and CDR2 SYGVKD. This CDR3 comprises 18 residues. V lost 3 bases to trimming and J lost 0 bases, with 18 bases between them. This clone was observed once. Antigen specificity is unknown. The data were produced by immunoSEQ multiplex PCR, yet TCRdb's version contains in-frame clones alone and is incomplete. In the table there are approximately 1,500,000 clones, 95% to 99% of which are singletons. Naive CD45RA+ and memory CD45RA-negative subsets were split from CD4+ cells. Sequenced sample: naive CD4+ T cells sorted from blood. The subset was: CD45RA+ positively selected. The chain employs TRBV10-3 and TRBJ2-1, with a tentative D call TRBD2 (6 bases). The origin of this receptor is a young man in good health. CDR3 DNA: TGTGCCATCAGTGAAATGGGAAAGGAGGGCCGCTCCTACAATGAGCAGTTCTTC. Its translation is CAISEMGKEGRSYNEQFF.